This TCR beta chain is from a study of T cell responses to AZD1222 COVID-19 vaccine. This CDR3 contains 15 residues. The germline V gene encodes CDR1 SGDLS and CDR2 YYNGEE. V shed 4 bases and J shed 1 base, with 11 bases lying between them. Sequencing used immunoSEQ multiplex PCR; TCRdb keeps in-frame clones, though not all of them. Seen here are 110,000 to 150,000 clones, 93% observed once, and the top ten hold 5% to 6.5%. Study outcomes and limitations: Only five to seven AZD1222 recipients were seropositive at baseline. Spike-specific TCR breadth and depth grew following two AZD1222 doses.

About this clone itself: Antigen specificity is unknown.

The chain is built from TRBV9 and TRBJ2-2; D is uncertain. Sequencing was performed on peripheral blood, taken on day 0 of AZD1222 vaccination. This TCR came from an adult in good health. CDR3 loop: CASSFLSENTGELFF. DNA for the CDR3: TGTGCCAGCAGCTTCCTCAGCGAGAACACCGGGGAGCTGTTTTTT.